This TCR beta chain was identified during a study of technical replicates of blood from a few donors. Generated by immunoSEQ multiplex PCR, the TCRdb table keeps only in-frame clones and is missing some. The data hold about 71,000 clones, with roughly 90% observed a single time. CDR3 size: 15 residues. Germline V gives CDR1 KGHSH, CDR2 LQKENI. The V end was cut by 1 base, the J end by 0 bases, with 9 bases between. The receptor comes from a human donor in good health. Some clones in this sample may be carry-over from other donors' samples. The V and J genes are TRBV18 and TRBJ1-2; D is undetermined. The sample taken for sequencing was PBMCs. In nucleotides, the CDR3 is TGTGCCAGCTCACCACGCGGGGATGCTAACTATGGCTACACCTTC. It is translated as CASSPRGDANYGYTF.